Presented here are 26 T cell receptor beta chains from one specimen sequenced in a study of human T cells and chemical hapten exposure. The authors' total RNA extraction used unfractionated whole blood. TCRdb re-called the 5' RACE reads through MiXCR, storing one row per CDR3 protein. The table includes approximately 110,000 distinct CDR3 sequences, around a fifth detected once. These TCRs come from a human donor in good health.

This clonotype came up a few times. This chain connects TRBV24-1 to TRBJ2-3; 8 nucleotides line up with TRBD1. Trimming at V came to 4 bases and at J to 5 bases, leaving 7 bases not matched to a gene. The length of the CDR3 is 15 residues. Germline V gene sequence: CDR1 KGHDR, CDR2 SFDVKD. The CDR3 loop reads CATSDVRGREDTQYF. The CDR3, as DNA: TGTGCCACCAGTGACGTCAGGGGGCGCGAAGATACGCAGTATTTT.

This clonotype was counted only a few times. The CDR3 region is CASSPRAGLETQYF. In nucleotides, the CDR3 is TGTGCCAGCAGCCCGCGCGCGGGACTAGAGACCCAGTACTTC. The chain employs TRBV5-6 and TRBJ2-5, with a weak D call TRBD2 (6 bases). CDR1 is SGHDT, CDR2 YYEEEE, per germline. The CDR3 runs 14 residues. V gave up 4 bases and J gave up 4 bases, with 14 bases separating them.

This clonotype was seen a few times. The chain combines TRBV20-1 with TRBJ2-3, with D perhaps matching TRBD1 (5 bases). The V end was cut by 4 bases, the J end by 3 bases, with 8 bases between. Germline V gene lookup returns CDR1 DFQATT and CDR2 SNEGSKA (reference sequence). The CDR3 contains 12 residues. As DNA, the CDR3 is TGCAGTGCTATGACAGCAACAGATACGCAGTATTTT. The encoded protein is CSAMTATDTQYF.

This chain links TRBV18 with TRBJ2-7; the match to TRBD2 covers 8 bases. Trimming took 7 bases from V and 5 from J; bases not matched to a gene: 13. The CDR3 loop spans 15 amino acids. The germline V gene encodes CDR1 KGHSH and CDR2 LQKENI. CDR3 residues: CASYFAGAGVDEQYF. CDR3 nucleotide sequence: TGTGCCAGCTATTTCGCGGGAGCGGGAGTTGACGAGCAGTACTTC.

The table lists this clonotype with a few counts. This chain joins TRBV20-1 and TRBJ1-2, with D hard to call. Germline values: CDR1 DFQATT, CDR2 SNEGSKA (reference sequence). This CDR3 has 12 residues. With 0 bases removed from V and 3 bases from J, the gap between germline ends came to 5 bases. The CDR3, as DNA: TGCAGTGCTAGAGAAAGCGACTATGGCTACACCTTC. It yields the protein CSARESDYGYTF.

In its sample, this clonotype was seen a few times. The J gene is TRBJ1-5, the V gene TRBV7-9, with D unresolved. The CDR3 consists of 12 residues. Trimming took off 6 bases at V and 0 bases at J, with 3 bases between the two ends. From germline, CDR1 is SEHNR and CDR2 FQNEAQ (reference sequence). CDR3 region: CASSISNQPQHF. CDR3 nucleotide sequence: TGTGCCAGCAGTATTAGCAATCAGCCCCAGCATTTT.

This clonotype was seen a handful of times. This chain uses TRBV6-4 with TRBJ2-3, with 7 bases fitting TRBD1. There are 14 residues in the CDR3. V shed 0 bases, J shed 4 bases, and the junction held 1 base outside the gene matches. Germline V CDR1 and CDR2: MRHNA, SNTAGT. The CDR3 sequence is CASSDSQGADTQYF. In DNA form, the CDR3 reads TGTGCCAGCAGTGACTCTCAGGGGGCAGATACGCAGTATTTT.

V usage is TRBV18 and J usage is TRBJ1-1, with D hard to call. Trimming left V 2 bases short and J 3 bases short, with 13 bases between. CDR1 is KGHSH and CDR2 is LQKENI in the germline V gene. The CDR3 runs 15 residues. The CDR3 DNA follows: TGTGCCAGCTCACCAAGGTTTCTTGACGACACTGAAGCTTTCTTT. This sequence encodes CASSPRFLDDTEAFF.

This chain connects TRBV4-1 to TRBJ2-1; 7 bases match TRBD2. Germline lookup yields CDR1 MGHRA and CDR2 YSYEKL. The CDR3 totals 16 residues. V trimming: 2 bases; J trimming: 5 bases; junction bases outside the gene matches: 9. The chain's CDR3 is CASSQLRGRRNNEQFF. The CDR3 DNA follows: TGCGCCAGCAGCCAACTGCGGGGGAGGAGGAACAATGAGCAGTTCTTC.

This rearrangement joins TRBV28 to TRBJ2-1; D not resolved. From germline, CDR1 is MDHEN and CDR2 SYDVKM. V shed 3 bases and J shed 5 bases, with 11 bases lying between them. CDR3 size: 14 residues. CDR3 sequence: CASSFNGPHNEQFF. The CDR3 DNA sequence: TGTGCCAGCAGTTTTAATGGACCCCACAATGAGCAGTTCTTC. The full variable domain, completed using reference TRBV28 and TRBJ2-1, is DVKVTQSSRYLVKRTGEKVFLECVQDMDHENMFWYRQDPGLGLRLIYFSYDVKMKEKGDIPEGYSVSREKKERFSLILESASTNQTSMYLCASSFNGPHNEQFFGPGTRLTVL.

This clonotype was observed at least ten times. CDR3 loop: CASSHPFRGFTDTQYF. As DNA, the CDR3 is TGTGCCAGCAGCCACCCCTTTAGGGGTTTCACAGATACGCAGTATTTT. The J gene is TRBJ2-3, the V gene TRBV21-1; the table names TRBD1, a call not compared with the DNA. TRBV21-1 is labeled a pseudogene. This CDR3 contains 16 residues.

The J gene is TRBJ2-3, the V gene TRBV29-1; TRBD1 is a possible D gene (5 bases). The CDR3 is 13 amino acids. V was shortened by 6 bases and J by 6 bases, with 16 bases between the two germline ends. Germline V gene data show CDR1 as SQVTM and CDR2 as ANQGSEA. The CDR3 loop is CSVTTARLDTQYF. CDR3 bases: TGCAGCGTCACGACAGCCAGATTGGATACGCAGTATTTT.

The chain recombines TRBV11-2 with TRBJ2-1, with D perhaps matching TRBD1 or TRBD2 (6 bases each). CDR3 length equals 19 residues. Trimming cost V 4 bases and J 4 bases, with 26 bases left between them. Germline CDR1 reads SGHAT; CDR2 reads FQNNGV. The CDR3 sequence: CASSSRPTSRGGTYNEQFF. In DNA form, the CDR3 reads TGTGCCAGCAGCTCACGACCCACCTCCAGGGGCGGGACGTACAATGAGCAGTTCTTC.

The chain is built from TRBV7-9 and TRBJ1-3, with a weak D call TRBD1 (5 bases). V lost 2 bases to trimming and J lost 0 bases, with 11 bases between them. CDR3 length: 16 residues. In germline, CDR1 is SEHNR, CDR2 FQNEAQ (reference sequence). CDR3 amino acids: CASSLTTAGSGNTIYF. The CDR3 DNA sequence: TGTGCCAGCAGCTTAACGACAGCCGGCTCTGGAAACACCATATATTTT.

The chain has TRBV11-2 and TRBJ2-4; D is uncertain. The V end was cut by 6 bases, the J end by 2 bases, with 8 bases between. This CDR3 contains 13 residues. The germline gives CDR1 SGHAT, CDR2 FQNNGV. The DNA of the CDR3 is TGTGCCAGCAGACGAATGTCCAAAAACATTCAGTACTTC. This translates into CASRRMSKNIQYF. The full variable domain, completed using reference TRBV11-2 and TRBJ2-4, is EAGVAQSPRYKIIEKRQSVAFWCNPISGHATLYWYQQILGQGPKLLIQFQNNGVVDDSQLPKDRFSAERLKGVDSTLKIQPAKLEDSAVYLCASRRMSKNIQYFGAGTRLSVL.

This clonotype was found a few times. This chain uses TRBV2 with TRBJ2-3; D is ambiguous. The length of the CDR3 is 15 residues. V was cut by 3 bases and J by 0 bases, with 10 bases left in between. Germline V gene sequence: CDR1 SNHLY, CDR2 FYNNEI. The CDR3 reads CASSDPLASTDTQYF. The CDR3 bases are TGTGCCAGCAGTGATCCGTTGGCTAGCACAGATACGCAGTATTTT.

The CDR3 bases are TGTGCCAGCAGTTCCTCCCGACGGGCGGGGAGCAATCAGCCCCAGCATTTT. Protein: CASSSSRRAGSNQPQHF. The chain joins TRBV28 to TRBJ1-5; D ambiguous. Between the trimmed V and J ends, which lost 4 bases and 1 base, there was a span of 17 bases. Germline V gene lookup returns CDR1 MDHEN and CDR2 SYDVKM. The CDR3 length is 17 residues.

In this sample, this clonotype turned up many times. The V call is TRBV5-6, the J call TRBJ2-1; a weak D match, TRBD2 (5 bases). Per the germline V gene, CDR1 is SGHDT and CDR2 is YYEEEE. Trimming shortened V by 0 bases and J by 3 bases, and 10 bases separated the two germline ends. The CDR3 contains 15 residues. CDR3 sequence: CASSLATGIYNEQFF. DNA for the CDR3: TGTGCCAGCAGCTTGGCCACCGGGATCTACAATGAGCAGTTCTTC. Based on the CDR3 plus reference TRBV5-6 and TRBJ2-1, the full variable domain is DAGVTQSPTHLIKTRGQQVTLRCSPKSGHDTVSWYQQALGQGPQFIFQYYEEEERQRGNFPDRFSGHQFPNYSSELNVNALLLGDSALYLCASSLATGIYNEQFFGPGTRLTVL.

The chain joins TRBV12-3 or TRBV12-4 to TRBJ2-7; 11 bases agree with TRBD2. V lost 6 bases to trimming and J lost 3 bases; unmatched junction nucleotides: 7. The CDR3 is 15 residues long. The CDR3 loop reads CASSRSGRDHYEQYF. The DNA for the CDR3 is TGTGCCAGCAGCCGTAGCGGGAGGGATCACTACGAGCAGTACTTC.

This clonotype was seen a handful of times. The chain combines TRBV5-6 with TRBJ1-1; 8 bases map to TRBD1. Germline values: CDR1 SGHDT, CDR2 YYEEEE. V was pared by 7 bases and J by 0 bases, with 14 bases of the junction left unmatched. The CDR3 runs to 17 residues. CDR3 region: CASVGLGQGGMNTEAFF. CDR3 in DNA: TGTGCCAGCGTCGGGCTCGGACAGGGAGGCATGAACACTGAAGCTTTCTTT.

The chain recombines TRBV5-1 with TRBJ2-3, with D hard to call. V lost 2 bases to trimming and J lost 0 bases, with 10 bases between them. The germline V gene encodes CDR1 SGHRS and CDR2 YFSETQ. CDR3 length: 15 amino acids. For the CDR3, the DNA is TGCGCCAGCAGCTTTGGCGGTCCTAGCACAGATACGCAGTATTTT. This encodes CASSFGGPSTDTQYF.

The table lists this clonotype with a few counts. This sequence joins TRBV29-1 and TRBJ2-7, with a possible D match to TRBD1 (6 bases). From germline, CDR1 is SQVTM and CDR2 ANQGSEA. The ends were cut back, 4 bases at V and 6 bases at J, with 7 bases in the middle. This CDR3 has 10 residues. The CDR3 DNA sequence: TGCAGCGTTGTAGGGGGCGAGCAGTACTTC. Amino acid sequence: CSVVGGEQYF.

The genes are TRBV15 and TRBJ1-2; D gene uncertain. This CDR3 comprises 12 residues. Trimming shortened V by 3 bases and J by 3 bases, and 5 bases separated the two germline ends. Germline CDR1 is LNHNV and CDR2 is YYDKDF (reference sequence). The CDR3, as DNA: TGTGCCACCAGCAGCAGCCACTATGGCTACACCTTC. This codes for CATSSSHYGYTF.

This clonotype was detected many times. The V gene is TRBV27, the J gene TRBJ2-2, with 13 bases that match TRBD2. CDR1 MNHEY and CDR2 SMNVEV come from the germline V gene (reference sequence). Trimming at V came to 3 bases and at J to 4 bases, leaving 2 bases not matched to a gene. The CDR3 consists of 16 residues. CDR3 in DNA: TGTGCCAGCAGTTTTCGGACTAGCGGGAGCACCGGGGAGCTGTTTTTT. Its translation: CASSFRTSGSTGELFF.

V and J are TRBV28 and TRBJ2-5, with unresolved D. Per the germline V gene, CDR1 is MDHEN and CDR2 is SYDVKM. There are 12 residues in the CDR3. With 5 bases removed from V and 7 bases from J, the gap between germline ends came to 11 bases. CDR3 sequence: CASSPDPGTQYF. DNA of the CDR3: TGTGCCAGCAGTCCCGACCCGGGGACCCAGTACTTC.

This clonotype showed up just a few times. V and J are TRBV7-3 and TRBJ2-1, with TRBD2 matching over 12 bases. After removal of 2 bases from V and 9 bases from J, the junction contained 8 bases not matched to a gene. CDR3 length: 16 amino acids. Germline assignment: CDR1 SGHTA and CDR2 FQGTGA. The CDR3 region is CASSLSSGRALGEQFF. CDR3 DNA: TGTGCCAGCAGCTTATCTAGCGGGAGGGCCCTCGGTGAGCAGTTCTTC.